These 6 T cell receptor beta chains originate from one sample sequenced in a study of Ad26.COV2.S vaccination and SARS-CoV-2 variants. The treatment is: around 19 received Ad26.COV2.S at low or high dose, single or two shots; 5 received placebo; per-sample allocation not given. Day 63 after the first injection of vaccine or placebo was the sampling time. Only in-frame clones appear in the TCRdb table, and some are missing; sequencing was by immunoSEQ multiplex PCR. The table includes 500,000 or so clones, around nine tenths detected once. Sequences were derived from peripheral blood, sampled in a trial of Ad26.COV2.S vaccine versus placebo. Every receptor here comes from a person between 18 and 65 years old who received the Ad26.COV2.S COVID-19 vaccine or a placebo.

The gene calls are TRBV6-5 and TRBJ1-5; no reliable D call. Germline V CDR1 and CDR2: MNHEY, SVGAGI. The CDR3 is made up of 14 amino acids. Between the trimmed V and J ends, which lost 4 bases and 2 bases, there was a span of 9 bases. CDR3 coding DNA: TGTGCCAGCAGTTCGGGAAATCGCAATCAGCCCCAGCATTTT. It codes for CASSSGNRNQPQHF.

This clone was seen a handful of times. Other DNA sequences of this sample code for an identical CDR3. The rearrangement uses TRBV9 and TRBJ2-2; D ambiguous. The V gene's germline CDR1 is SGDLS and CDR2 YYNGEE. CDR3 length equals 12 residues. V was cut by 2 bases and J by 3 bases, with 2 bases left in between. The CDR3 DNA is TGTGCCAGCAGCGTGTACACCGGGGAGCTGTTTTTT. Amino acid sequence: CASSVYTGELFF. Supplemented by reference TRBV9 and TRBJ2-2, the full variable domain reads DSGVTQTPKHLITATGQRVTLRCSPRSGDLSVYWYQQSLDQGLQFLIQYYNGEERAKGNILERFSAQQFPDLHSELNLSSLELGDSALYFCASSVYTGELFFGEGSRLTVL.

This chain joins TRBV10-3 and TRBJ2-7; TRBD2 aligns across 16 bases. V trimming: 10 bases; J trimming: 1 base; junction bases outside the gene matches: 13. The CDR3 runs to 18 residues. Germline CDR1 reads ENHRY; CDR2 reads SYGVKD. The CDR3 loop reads CATGPGLAGGFSSYEQYF. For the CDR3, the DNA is TGTGCCACGGGACCGGGACTAGCGGGAGGGTTCAGTTCCTACGAGCAGTACTTC.

The CDR3 coding sequence is TGCGCCAGCAGCTTACCGACAGATCCATTCTATGGCTACACCTTC. Its protein is CASSLPTDPFYGYTF. The chain couples TRBV5-1 to TRBJ1-2; D possibly corresponds to TRBD1 (5 bases). CDR1 SGHRS and CDR2 YFSETQ come from the germline V gene. The CDR3 extends over 15 amino acids. V shed 2 bases and J shed 4 bases, with 15 bases lying between them.

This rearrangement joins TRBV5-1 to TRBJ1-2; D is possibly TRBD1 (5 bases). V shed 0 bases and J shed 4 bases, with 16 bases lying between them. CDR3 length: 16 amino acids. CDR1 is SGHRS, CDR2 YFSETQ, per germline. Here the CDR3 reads CASSLAAGQGSYGYTF. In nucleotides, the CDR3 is TGCGCCAGCAGCTTGGCCGCCGGGCAGGGCAGCTATGGCTACACCTTC.

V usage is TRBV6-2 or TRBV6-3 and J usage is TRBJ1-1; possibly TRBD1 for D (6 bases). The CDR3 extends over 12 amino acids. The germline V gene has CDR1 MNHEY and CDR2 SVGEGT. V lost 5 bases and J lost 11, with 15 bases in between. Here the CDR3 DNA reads TGTGCCAGCAGTCCCCCGGGACAAAGGGCTTTCTTT. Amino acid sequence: CASSPPGQRAFF.